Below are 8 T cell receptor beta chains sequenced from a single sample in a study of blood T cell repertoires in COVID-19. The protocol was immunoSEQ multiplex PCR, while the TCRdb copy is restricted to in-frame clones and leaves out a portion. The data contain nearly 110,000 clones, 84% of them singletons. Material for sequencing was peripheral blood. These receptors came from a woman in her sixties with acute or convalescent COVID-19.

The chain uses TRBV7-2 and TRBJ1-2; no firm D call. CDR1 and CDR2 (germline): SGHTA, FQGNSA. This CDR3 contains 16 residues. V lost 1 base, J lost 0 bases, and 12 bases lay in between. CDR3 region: CASSLEVVGANYGYTF. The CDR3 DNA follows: TGTGCCAGCAGCTTAGAGGTGGTCGGAGCTAACTATGGCTACACCTTC.

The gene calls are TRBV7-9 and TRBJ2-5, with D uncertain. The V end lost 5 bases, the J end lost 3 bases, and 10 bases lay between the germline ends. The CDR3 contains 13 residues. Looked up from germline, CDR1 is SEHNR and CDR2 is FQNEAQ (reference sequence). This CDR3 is CASSPPDEETQYF. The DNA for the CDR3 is TGTGCCAGCAGCCCCCCAGATGAAGAGACCCAGTACTTC.

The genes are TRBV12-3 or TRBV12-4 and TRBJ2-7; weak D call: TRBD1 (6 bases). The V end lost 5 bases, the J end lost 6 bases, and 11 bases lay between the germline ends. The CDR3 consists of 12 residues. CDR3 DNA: TGTGCCAGCAGTCAGGGGTTGGGCGAGCAGTACTTC. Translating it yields CASSQGLGEQYF.

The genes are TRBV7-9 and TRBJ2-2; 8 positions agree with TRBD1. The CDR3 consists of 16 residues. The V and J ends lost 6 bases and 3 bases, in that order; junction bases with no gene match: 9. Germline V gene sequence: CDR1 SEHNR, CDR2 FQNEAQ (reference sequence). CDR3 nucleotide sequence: TGTGCCAGCAGGCTACCGGGACAGGCGGACACCGGGGAGCTGTTTTTT. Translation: CASRLPGQADTGELFF.

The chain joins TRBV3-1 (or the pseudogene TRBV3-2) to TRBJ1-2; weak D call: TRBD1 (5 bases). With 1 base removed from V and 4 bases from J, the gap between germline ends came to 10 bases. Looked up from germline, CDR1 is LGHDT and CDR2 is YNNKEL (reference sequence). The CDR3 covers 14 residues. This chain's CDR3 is CASSQATEPYGYTF. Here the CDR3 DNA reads TGTGCCAGCAGCCAAGCGACAGAGCCCTATGGCTACACCTTC.

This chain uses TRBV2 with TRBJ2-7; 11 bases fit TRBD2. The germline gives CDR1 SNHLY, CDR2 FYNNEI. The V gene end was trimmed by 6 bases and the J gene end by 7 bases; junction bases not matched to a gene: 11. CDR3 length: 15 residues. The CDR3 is CASREFSGRVWEQYF. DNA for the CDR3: TGTGCCAGCAGAGAATTTAGCGGGAGGGTTTGGGAGCAGTACTTC.

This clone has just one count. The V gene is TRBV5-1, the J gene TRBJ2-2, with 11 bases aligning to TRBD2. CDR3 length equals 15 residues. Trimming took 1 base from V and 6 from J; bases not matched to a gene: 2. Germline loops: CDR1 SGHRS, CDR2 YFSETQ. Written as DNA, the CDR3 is TGCGCCAGCAGCTTGTTACTAGCGGGGGCCGGGGAGCTGTTTTTT. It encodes CASSLLLAGAGELFF.

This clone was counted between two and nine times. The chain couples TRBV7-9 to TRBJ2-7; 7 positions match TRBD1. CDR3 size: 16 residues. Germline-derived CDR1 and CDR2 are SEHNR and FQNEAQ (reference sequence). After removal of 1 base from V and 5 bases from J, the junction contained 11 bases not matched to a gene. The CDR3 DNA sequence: TGTGCCAGCAGCTTAGGACAGGGAACCTTTTCCCACGAGCAGTACTTC. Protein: CASSLGQGTFSHEQYF.